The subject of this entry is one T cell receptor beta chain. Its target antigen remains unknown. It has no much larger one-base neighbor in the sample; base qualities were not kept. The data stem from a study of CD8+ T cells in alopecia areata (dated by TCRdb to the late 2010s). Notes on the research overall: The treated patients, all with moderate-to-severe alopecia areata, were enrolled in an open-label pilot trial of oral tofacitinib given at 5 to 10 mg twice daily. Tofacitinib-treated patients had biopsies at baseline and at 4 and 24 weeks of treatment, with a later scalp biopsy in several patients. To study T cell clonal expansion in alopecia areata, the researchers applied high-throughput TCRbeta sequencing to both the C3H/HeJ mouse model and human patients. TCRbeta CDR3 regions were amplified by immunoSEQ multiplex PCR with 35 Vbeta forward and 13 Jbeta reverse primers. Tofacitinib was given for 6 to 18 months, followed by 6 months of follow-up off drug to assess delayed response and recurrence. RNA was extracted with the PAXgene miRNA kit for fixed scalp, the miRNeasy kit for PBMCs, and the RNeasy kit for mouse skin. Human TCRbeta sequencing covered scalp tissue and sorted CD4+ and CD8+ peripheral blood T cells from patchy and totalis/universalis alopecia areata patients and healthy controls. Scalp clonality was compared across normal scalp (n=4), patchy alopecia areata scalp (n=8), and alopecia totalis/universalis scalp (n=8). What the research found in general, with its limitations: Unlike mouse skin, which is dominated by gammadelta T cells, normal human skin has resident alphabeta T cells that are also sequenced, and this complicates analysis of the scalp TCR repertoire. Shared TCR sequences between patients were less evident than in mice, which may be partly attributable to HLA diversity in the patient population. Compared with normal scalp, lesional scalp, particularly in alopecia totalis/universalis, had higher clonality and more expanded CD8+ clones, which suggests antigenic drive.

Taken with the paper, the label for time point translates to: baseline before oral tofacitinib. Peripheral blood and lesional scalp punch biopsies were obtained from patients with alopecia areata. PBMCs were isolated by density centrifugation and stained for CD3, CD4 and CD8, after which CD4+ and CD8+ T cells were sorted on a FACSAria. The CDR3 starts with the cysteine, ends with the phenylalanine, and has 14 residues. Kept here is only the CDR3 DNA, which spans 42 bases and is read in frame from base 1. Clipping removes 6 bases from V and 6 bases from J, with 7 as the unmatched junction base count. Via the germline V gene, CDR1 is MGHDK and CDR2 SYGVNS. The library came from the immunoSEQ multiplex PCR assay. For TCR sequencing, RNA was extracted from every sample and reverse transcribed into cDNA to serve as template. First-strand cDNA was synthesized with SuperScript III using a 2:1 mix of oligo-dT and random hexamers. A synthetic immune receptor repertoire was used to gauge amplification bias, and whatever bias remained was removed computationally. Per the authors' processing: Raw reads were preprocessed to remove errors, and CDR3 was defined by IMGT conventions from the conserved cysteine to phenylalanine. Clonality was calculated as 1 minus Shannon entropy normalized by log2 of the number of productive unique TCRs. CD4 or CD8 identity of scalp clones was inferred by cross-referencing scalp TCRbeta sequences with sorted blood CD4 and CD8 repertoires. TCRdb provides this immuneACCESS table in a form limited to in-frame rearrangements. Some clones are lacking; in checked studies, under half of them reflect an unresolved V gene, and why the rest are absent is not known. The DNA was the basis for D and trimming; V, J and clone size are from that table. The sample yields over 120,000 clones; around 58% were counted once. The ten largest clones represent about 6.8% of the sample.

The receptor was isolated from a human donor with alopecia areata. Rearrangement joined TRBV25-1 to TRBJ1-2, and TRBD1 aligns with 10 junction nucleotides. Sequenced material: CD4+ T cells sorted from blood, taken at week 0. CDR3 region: CASRETGGADGYTF. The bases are TGTGCCAGCAGGGAGACAGGGGGCGCGGATGGCTACACCTTC.